This T cell receptor (beta chain) was observed in a study of graft-versus-host responses after intestinal transplantation. Overall study: Once they had received anti-thymocyte globulin induction, all recipients took tacrolimus and steroids for approximately 3 years.

Deletions cut 3 bases from V and 3 bases from J, with 17 bases between. Germline CDR1 and CDR2: GTSNPN and SVGIG (reference sequence). The CDR3 has 15 residues. Whole-study results and caveats: Detected in recipient marrow were GvH clones, some of which were first observed in ileum or blood.

The table came from immunoSEQ multiplex PCR; TCRdb's copy has only in-frame clones and leaves some out. The sample records some 88,000 clones, just over 90% being singletons. On this clone: Its antigen is unidentified.

The clonotype originates from a human donor who received an intestinal transplant. The rearrangement joins TRBV30 to TRBJ1-1; a possible D gene is TRBD1 (6 bases). This material consisted of unstimulated CD8+ T cells sorted from spleen or lymph node cells, taken before intestinal transplant. CDR3 sequence: CAWRTRGSGDTEAFF. DNA for the CDR3: TGTGCCTGGAGGACCCGCGGTTCAGGGGACACTGAAGCTTTCTTT.